This T cell receptor (beta chain) was sequenced for a study of graft-versus-host responses after intestinal transplantation. Study context: Every one of the recipients received anti-thymocyte globulin induction and afterwards took tacrolimus and steroids for around 3 years.

Study-wide findings and caveats: Recipient bone marrow held GvH clones, some seen earlier in ileum or blood. High graft-versus-host to host-versus-graft clonal ratios were found in allografts of patients who had graft-donor T cell macrochimerism.

Repertoires were generated with immunoSEQ multiplex PCR, while TCRdb's copy carries only in-frame clones and drops some. The sample shows about 29,000 clones, 85% to 95% of them seen only once. Trimming shortened V by 3 bases and J by 4 bases, and 12 bases separated the two germline ends. The CDR3 length is 14 residues. Per the germline V gene, CDR1 is SGDLS and CDR2 is YYNGEE. On this clone itself: The antigen is undetermined.

This rearrangement joins TRBV9 to TRBJ2-3; tentatively, D is TRBD1 or TRBD2 (6 bases each). This receptor was taken from a human patient who received an intestinal transplant, so some T cells may come from the graft donor. The sequenced sample was PBMCs, obtained about 65 days after intestinal transplant. The DNA for the CDR3 is TGTGCCAGCAGCGCCAACAGGGAGGCAGATACGCAGTATTTT. Encoded protein: CASSANREADTQYF.